These 14 T cell receptor beta chains were all obtained from the same sample, sequenced in a study of blood T cell repertoires in COVID-19. TCRdb's copy holds only in-frame clones and misses some; the assay was immunoSEQ multiplex PCR. This table holds about 120,000 clones, less than 90% found once. Sequenced sample: peripheral blood. Source of these receptors: a woman older than 75 with acute or convalescent COVID-19.

The chain is built from TRBV5-1 and TRBJ1-2; TRBD1 aligns across 7 bases. The CDR3 has 16 residues. V shed 4 bases and J 4 bases; nucleotides not matched to a gene: 13. From germline, CDR1 is SGHRS and CDR2 YFSETQ. The chain's CDR3 is CASSPAPGQNFYGYTF. The CDR3 DNA reads TGCGCCAGCAGCCCAGCGCCGGGACAGAATTTCTATGGCTACACCTTC.

V usage is TRBV5-1 and J usage is TRBJ2-2; 8 bases fit TRBD2. With 6 bases clipped from V and 6 bases from J, the junction kept 10 bases outside the gene matches. This CDR3 spans 15 amino acids. Germline CDR1 SGHRS, CDR2 YFSETQ. The CDR3 sequence: CASTPGLGVAGELFF. CDR3 sequence (DNA): TGCGCCAGCACCCCGGGACTAGGGGTGGCCGGGGAGCTGTTTTTT.

The CDR3 coding sequence is TGTGCCATCAGCAGGGGGACCGGGGAGCTGTTTTTT. Protein product: CAISRGTGELFF. The V call is TRBV10-3, the J call TRBJ2-2, with TRBD1 matching 7 bases. V lost 6 bases to trimming and J lost 5 bases; unmatched junction nucleotides: 0. Germline assignment: CDR1 ENHRY and CDR2 SYGVKD. The CDR3 spans 12 residues.

This chain connects TRBV5-1 to TRBJ2-5; D remains ambiguous. Deletions cut 2 bases from V and 0 bases from J, with 5 bases between. The length of the CDR3 is 13 residues. Germline loops: CDR1 SGHRS, CDR2 YFSETQ. CDR3 amino acids: CASSFGYQETQYF. DNA for the CDR3: TGCGCCAGCAGCTTCGGGTACCAAGAGACCCAGTACTTC.

This chain links TRBV2 with TRBJ1-3; D remains unclear. The V end was cut by 6 bases, the J end by 2 bases, with 8 bases between. This CDR3 is built from 13 residues. Germline V gene sequence: CDR1 SNHLY, CDR2 FYNNEI. In DNA form, the CDR3 reads TGTGCCAGCAGAGCAGACACTGGAAACACCATATATTTT. Its translation: CASRADTGNTIYF.

This chain connects TRBV7-3 to TRBJ2-3; weak D call: TRBD2 (6 bases). The CDR3 totals 13 residues. CDR1 and CDR2 (germline): SGHTA, FQGTGA. The V and J ends lost 8 bases and 2 bases respectively, with 11 bases between them. The CDR3 protein is CASSRESTDTQYF. The CDR3 nucleotides are TGTGCCAGCTCCCGGGAGTCCACAGATACGCAGTATTTT. Full variable domain (rest looked up from reference TRBV7-3 and TRBJ2-3): GAGVSQTPSNKVTEKGKYVELRCDPISGHTALYWYRQSLGQGPEFLIYFQGTGAADDSGLPNDRFFAVRPEGSVSTLKIQRTERGDSAVYLCASSRESTDTQYFGPGTRLTVL.

V is TRBV6-5 and J is TRBJ2-7; 8 bases are a match to TRBD2. With 6 bases clipped from V and 4 bases from J, the junction kept 8 bases outside the gene matches. The length of the CDR3 is 14 residues. Germline lookup yields CDR1 MNHEY and CDR2 SVGAGI. The CDR3 loop is CASSSPGLVYEQYF. In DNA form, the CDR3 reads TGTGCCAGCAGCTCTCCGGGACTAGTGTACGAGCAGTACTTC.

The gene calls are TRBV28 and TRBJ1-2; D is perhaps TRBD1 (6 bases). The germline V gene encodes CDR1 MDHEN and CDR2 SYDVKM. V shed 4 bases and J shed 5 bases, with 14 bases lying between them. The CDR3 is made up of 14 amino acids. CDR3 bases: TGTGCCAGCAGTTCACCACAGGGAGAATATGGCTACACCTTC. It yields the protein CASSSPQGEYGYTF.

The chain couples TRBV28 to TRBJ2-3; 8 bases line up with TRBD2. This CDR3 contains 14 residues. Trimming took 7 bases from V and 2 from J; bases not matched to a gene: 5. CDR1 and CDR2 from the germline V gene are MDHEN and SYDVKM. In nucleotides, the CDR3 is TGTGCCAGCAATCGGGGGGGCATCACAGATACGCAGTATTTT. Protein sequence: CASNRGGITDTQYF.

The CDR3 DNA follows: TGTGCCAGCAGCTCTCCCGGACTCTCCTCCTTGAACACTGAAGCTTTCTTT. Protein: CASSSPGLSSLNTEAFF. The V call is TRBV7-2, the J call TRBJ1-1; D is ambiguous. There are 17 residues in the CDR3. Germline CDR1 SGHTA, CDR2 FQGNSA. Trimming stripped 4 bases from V and 0 bases from J, with 18 bases between.

The CDR3 spells CATSRDLYGSEQYV. The CDR3 region has the DNA TGTGCCACCAGCAGAGATCTCTACGGGAGCGAGCAGTACGTC. The chain employs TRBV15 and TRBJ2-7; D perhaps matches TRBD2 (6 bases). CDR1 LNHNV and CDR2 YYDKDF come from the germline V gene (reference sequence). Trimming left V 0 bases short and J 6 bases short, with 12 bases between. The CDR3 has 14 amino acids.

The rearrangement joins TRBV2 to TRBJ1-1; D uncertain. Germline CDR1 is SNHLY and CDR2 is FYNNEI. This CDR3 is 13 amino acids long. V was pared by 7 bases and J by 2 bases, with 11 bases between. The CDR3 DNA reads TGTGCCAGCATTACTAATGGAAACACTGAAGCTTTCTTT. Protein sequence: CASITNGNTEAFF.

The V and J genes are TRBV9 and TRBJ1-3; D is undetermined. The CDR3 is 15 residues long. V was clipped by 4 bases and J by 1 base, with 12 bases between them. Germline V lookup: CDR1 SGDLS, CDR2 YYNGEE. The CDR3 region has the DNA TGTGCCAGCAGCCCAGAGGGAGGGTCTGGAAACACCATATATTTT. Translation: CASSPEGGSGNTIYF.

The chain uses TRBV14 and TRBJ2-3; D is unclear. Looked up from germline, CDR1 is SGHDN and CDR2 is FVKESK. This CDR3 has 17 residues. Trimming left V 0 bases short and J 0 bases short, with 13 bases between. The DNA for the CDR3 is TGTGCCAGCAGCCAAGAGACTCCCTTGATGAGCACAGATACGCAGTATTTT. Encoded protein: CASSQETPLMSTDTQYF. The variable domain in full, completed from reference TRBV14 and TRBJ2-3, reads EAGVTQFPSHSVIEKGQTVTLRCDPISGHDNLYWYRRVMGKEIKFLLHFVKESKQDESGMPNNRFLAERTGGTYSTLKVQPAELEDSGVYFCASSQETPLMSTDTQYFGPGTRLTVL.